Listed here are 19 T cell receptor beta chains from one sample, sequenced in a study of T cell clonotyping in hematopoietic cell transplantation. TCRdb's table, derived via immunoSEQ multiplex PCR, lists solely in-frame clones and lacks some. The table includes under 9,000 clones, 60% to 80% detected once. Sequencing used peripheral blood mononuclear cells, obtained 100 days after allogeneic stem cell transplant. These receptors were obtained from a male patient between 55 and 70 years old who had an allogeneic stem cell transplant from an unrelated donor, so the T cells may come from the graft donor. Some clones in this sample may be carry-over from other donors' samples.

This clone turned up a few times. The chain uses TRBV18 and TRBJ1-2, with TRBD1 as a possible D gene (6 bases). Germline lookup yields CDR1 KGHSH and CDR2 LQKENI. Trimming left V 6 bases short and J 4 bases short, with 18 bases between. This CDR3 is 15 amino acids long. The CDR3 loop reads CASSNPQQGSYGYTF. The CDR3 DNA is TGTGCCAGCTCGAACCCCCAACAGGGCAGCTATGGCTACACCTTC.

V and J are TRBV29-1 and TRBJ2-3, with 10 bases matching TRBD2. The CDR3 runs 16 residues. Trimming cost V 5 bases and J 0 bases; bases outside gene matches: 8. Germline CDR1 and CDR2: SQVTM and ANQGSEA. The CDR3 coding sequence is TGCAGCGTTACCACTAGCGGGACGGGGAGCACAGATACGCAGTATTTT. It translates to CSVTTSGTGSTDTQYF.

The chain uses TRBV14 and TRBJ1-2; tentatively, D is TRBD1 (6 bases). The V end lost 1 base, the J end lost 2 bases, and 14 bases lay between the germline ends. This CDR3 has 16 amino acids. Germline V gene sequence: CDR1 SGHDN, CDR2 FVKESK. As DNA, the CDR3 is TGTGCCAGCAGCCAAGTTCCCGGACAGTCGAACTATGGCTACACCTTC. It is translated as CASSQVPGQSNYGYTF.

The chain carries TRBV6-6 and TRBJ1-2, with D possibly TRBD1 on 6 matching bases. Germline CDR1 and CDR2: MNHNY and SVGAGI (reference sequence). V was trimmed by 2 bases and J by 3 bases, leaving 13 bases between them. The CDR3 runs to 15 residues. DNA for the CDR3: TGTGCCAGCAGTTACGAGAACAGGGCGGACTATGGCTACACCTTC. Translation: CASSYENRADYGYTF.

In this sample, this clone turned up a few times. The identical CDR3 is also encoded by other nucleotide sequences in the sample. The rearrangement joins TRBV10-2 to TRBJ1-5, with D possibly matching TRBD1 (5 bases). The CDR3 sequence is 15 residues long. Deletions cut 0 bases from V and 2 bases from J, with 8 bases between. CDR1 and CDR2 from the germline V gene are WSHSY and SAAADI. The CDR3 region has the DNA TGCGCCAGCAGTGAGTCGGGGCATCGCAATCAGCCCCAGCATTTT. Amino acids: CASSESGHRNQPQHF.

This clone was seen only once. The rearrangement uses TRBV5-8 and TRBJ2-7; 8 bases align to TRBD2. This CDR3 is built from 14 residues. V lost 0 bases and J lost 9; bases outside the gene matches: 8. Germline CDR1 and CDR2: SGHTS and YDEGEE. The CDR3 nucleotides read TGTGCCAGCAGCTTGGGGATTAGCGGGGTGAGGCAGTACTTC. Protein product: CASSLGISGVRQYF.

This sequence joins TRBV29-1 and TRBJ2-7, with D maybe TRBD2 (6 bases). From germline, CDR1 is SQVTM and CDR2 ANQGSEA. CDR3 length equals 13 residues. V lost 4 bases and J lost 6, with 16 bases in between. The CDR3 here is CSVVGGELGEQYF. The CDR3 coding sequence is TGCAGCGTTGTAGGAGGGGAGTTAGGCGAGCAGTACTTC.

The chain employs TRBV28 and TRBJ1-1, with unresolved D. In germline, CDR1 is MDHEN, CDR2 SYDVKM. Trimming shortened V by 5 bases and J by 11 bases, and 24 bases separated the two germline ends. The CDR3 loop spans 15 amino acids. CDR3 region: CASSAMSGGRVAAFF. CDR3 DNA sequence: TGTGCCAGCAGTGCGATGTCAGGTGGACGGGTAGCCGCTTTCTTT.

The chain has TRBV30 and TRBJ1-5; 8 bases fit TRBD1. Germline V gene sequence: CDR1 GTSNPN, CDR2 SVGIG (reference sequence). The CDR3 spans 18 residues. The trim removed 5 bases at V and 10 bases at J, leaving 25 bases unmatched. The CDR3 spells CAWPTQGKYRGKSQPQHF. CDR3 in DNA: TGTGCCTGGCCTACCCAAGGCAAATACAGGGGGAAGAGTCAACCCCAGCATTTT.

Here the CDR3 reads CASSDLSTDTQYF. CDR3 DNA sequence: TGCGCCAGCAGTGACCTGAGCACAGATACGCAGTATTTT. This chain links TRBV10-2 with TRBJ2-3; D remains ambiguous. This CDR3 region has 13 residues. Germline assignment: CDR1 WSHSY and CDR2 SAAADI. Trimming pared 3 bases from V and 0 bases from J, leaving 4 bases between.

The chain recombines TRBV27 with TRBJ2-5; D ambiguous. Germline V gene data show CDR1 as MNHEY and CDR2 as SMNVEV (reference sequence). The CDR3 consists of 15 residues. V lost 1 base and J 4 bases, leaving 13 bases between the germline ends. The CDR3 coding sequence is TGTGCCAGCAGTTTATATTCATCCGACGGAGAGACCCAGTACTTC. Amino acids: CASSLYSSDGETQYF.

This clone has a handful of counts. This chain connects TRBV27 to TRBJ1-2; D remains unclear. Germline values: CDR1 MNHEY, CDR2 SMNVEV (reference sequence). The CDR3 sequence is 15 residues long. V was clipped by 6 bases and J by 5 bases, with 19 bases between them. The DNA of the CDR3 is TGTGCCAGCAGCCAATTTACAACGAGCGAATATGGCTACACCTTC. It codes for CASSQFTTSEYGYTF.

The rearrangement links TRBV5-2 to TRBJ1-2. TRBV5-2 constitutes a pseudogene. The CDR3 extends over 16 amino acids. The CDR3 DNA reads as TGTGCCAGCAAGTCAAGACGAGAGTACGAAACCTATGGCTACACCTTC. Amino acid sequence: CASKSRREYETYGYTF.

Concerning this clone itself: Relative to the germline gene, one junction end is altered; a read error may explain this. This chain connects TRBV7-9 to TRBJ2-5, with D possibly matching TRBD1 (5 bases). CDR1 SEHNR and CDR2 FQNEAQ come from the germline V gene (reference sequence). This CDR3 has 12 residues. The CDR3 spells CASSQGDSLSDF. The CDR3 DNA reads TGTGCCAGCAGTCAAGGGGATTCACTATCGGACTTC.

The CDR3 here is CASSRRTGDMNTEAFF. The DNA for the CDR3 is TGTGCCAGCAGCCGACGGACAGGGGATATGAACACTGAAGCTTTCTTT. V is TRBV7-8 and J is TRBJ1-1; 9 bases are shared with TRBD1. Germline CDR1 and CDR2: SGHVS and FQNEAQ. CDR3 length equals 16 residues. Trimming took 5 bases from V and 0 from J; bases not matched to a gene: 7.

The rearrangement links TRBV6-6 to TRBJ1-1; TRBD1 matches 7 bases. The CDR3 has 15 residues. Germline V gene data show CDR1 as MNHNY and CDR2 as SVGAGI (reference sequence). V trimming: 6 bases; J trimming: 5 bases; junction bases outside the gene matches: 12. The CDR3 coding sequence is TGTGCCAGCAGCCTTTTTCCCCACAGGGGTACTGAAGCTTTCTTT. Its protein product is CASSLFPHRGTEAFF.

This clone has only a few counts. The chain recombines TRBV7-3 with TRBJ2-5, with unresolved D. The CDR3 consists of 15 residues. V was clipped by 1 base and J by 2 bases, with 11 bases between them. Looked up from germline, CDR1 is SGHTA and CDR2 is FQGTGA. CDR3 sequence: CASSLNPAGQETQYF. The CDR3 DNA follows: TGTGCCAGCAGCTTAAATCCGGCCGGTCAAGAGACCCAGTACTTC.

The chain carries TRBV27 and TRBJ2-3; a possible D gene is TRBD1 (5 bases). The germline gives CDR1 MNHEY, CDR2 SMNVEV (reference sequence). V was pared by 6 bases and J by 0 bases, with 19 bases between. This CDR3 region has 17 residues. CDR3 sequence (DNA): TGTGCCAGCAGGATTCTACAGGTATCCACTAGCACAGATACGCAGTATTTT. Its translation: CASRILQVSTSTDTQYF.

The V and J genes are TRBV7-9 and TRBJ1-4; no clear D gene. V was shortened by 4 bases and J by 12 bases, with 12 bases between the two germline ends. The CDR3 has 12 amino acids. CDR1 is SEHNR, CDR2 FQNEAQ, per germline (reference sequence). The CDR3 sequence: CASSSQERELFF. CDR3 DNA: TGTGCCAGCAGCTCCCAGGAGCGGGAACTGTTTTTT.